This TCR beta chain comes out of a study of cytomegalovirus exposure and HLA in healthy donors. Overall study: The approximately 120 million unique TCR beta sequences, from about 179 million T cells, were found by an earlier analysis.

Germline V gives CDR1 LNHDA, CDR2 SQIVND (reference sequence). V lost 7 bases and J lost 2, with 18 bases in between. The CDR3 covers 16 residues. The study's findings and limits: In a later analysis, most CMV-associated TCR beta chains appeared HLA-restricted. Diagnosis of cytomegalovirus status made by the classifier reportedly showed high specificity and sensitivity.

PCR involved 60 Vbeta and 13 Jbeta primers. Study processing details: Around 80 million unique TCR beta chains, roughly 11 million of them shared, were counted by a later analysis. TCRdb's copy holds only in-frame clones and misses some; the assay was immunoSEQ multiplex PCR. V and J calls plus clone size are reproduced from that table; the DNA served to infer D and trimming. The sample has about 200,000 clones, under 80% seen once. Note on this clone: Its antigen is unidentified.

Sequences were obtained from PBMCs. J is TRBJ1-5 and V is TRBV19; a weak D match, TRBD1 (6 bases). The clonotype originates from a girl aged 2-15 years in good health and CMV-seronegative. CDR3 loop: CASNHLESGGNQPQHF. Here the CDR3 DNA reads TGTGCCAGTAACCACTTAGAGTCAGGGGGCAATCAGCCCCAGCATTTT.